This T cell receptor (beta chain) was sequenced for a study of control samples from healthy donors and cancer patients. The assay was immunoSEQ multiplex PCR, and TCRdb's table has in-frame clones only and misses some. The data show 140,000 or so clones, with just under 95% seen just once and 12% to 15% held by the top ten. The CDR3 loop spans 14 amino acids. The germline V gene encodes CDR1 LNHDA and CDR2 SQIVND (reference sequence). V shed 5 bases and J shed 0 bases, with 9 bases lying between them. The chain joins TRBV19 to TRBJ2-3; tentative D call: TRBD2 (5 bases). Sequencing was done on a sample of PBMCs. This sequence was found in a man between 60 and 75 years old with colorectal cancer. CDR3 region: CASSLLDSTDTQYF. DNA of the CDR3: TGTGCCAGTAGTTTACTAGACAGCACAGATACGCAGTATTTT.